These T cell receptor beta chains were read from a single sample in a study of T cell responses to AZD1222 COVID-19 vaccine. Libraries were prepared by immunoSEQ multiplex PCR; TCRdb keeps only in-frame clonotypes and omits some of them. The repertoire consists of 100,000 to 150,000 clones, with about 85% occurring once and the leading ten covering under 4.5%. Here the sequenced sample was peripheral blood, taken on day 0 of AZD1222 vaccination. All receptors derive from an adult in good health. CDR3s leave out the opening cysteine and the closing phenylalanine or tryptophan.

V	CDR3
TRBV25-1	ASSDPNLGRQETQY
TRBV2	ASGIEQY
TRBV21-1	ASLQSRGEYGYT
TRBV6-5	ASNLNGQFQETQY
TRBV12-3/TRBV12-4	ASSLQGYGYT
TRBV9	ASSPTLRLMNTEAF
TRBV7-9	ASSLASIATGELF
TRBV6-2/TRBV6-3	ASSYRLGNYGYT
TRBV7-3	ASSLNGGEETQY
TRBV5-1	ASSPLTSRNEQF
TRBV4-1	ASSQDRGPGYT
TRBV7-9	ASTPWDGYGYT